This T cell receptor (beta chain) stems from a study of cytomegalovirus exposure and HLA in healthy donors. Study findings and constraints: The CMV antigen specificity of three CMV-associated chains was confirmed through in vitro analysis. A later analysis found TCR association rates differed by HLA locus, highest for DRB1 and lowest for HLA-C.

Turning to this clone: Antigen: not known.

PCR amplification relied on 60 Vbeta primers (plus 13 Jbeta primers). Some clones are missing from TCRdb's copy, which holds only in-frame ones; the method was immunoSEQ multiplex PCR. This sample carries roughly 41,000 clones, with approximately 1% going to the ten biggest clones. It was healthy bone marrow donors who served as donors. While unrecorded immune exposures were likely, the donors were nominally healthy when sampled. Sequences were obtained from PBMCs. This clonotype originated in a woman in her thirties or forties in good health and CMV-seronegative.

CDR3 protein: CASSPSSGAYNEQFF. For the CDR3, the DNA is TGTGCCAGCAGCCCCTCTAGCGGGGCATACAATGAGCAGTTCTTC. The rearrangement joins TRBV7-3 to TRBJ2-1, with 9 bases lining up with TRBD2. Germline V CDR1 and CDR2: SGHTA, FQGTGA. This CDR3 is 15 amino acids long. The V segment lost 5 bases and the J segment 4 bases; nucleotides outside the gene matches: 6.